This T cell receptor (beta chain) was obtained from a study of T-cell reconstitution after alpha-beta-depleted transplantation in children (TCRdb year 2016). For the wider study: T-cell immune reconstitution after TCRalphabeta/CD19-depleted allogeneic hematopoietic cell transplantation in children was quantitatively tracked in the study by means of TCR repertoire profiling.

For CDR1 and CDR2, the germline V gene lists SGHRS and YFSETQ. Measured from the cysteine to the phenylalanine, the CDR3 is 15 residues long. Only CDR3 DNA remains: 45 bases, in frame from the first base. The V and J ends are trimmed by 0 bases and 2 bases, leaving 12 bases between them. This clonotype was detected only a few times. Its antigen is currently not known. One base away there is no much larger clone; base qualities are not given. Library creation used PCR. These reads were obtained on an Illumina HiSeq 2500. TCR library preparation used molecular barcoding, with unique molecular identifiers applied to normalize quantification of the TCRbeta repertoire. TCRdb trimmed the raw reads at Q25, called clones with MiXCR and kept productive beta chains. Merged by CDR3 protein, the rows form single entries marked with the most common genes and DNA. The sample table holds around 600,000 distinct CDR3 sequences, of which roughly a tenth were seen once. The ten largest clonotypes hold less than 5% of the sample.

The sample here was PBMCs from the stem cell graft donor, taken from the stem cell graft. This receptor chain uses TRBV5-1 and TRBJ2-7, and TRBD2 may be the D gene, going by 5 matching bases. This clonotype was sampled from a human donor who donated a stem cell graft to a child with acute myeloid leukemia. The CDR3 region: CASSLDGSGAYEQYF. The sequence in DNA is TGCGCCAGCAGCTTGGATGGGAGTGGCGCCTACGAGCAGTACTTC.